The 26 T cell receptor beta chains below come from one sample, sequenced in a study of T cell responses to AZD1222 COVID-19 vaccine. TCRdb keeps only in-frame clones here, not all; method: immunoSEQ multiplex PCR. The table lists roughly 96,000 clones, 88% of them singletons. The source material was peripheral blood, sampled on day 0 of AZD1222 vaccination. These receptors originate from an adult in good health.

This clone was detected once. This chain joins TRBV11-2 and TRBJ2-3; D is uncertain. The germline V and J ends were trimmed by 0 bases and 4 bases, with 2 bases remaining between them. CDR1 and CDR2 from the germline V gene are SGHAT and FQNNGV. This CDR3 spans 12 amino acids. The CDR3 region has the DNA TGTGCCAGCAGCTTAGATTCAGATACGCAGTATTTT. Translated: CASSLDSDTQYF.

The J gene is TRBJ1-1, the V gene TRBV10-1; 9 nucleotides align to TRBD1. V was pared by 3 bases and J by 7 bases, with 6 bases of the junction left unmatched. Germline V gene sequence: CDR1 WNHNN, CDR2 SYGVQD (reference sequence). This CDR3 has 14 residues. In nucleotides, the CDR3 is TGCGCCAGCAGTGATTCCGGACAGGGGTTTGAAGCTTTCTTT. Protein product: CASSDSGQGFEAFF.

This clone was seen once. The chain is built from TRBV5-1 and TRBJ2-7, with 10 bases lining up with TRBD1. The CDR3 is made up of 15 amino acids. CDR1 and CDR2 (germline): SGHRS, YFSETQ. The J segment lost 2 bases and the V segment lost 4 bases, leaving 6 bases of the junction unmatched. CDR3 bases: TGCGCCAGCAGCGTGACCGGGACAGGGGCCTACGAGCAGTACTTC. Translated, it gives CASSVTGTGAYEQYF.

The table lists this clone with a count of one. The chain is built from TRBV30 and TRBJ2-6, with TRBD1 as a possible D gene (7 bases). CDR3 length equals 18 residues. Germline assignment: CDR1 GTSNPN and CDR2 SVGIG (reference sequence). Trimming pared 0 bases from V and 4 bases from J, leaving 19 bases between. CDR3 protein: CAWSVLRQGLPGANVLTF. The CDR3 bases are TGTGCCTGGAGTGTTCTGAGACAGGGACTTCCAGGGGCCAACGTCCTGACTTTC.

This chain connects TRBV20-1 to TRBJ1-4, with TRBD1 identical over 11 bases. The CDR3 is 14 amino acids. V was clipped by 3 bases and J by 10 bases; unmatched bases: 7. CDR1 is DFQATT and CDR2 is SNEGSKA in the germline V gene (reference sequence). The CDR3, as DNA: TGCAGTGCTAGTGACGGGACAGGGGGAGGAAAACTGTTTTTT. This gives the protein CSASDGTGGGKLFF.

V and J are TRBV4-1 and TRBJ1-4, with 12 bases that match TRBD1. V shed 3 bases and J 2 bases; nucleotides not matched to a gene: 1. Germline assignment: CDR1 MGHRA and CDR2 YSYEKL. The CDR3 has 16 amino acids. CDR3 amino acids: CASSQGQGATNEKLFF. In nucleotides, the CDR3 is TGCGCCAGCAGCCAGGGACAGGGGGCGACTAATGAAAAACTGTTTTTT.

The chain is built from TRBV6-4 and TRBJ2-2, with TRBD1 as a possible D gene (6 bases). V dropped 4 bases and J dropped 3 bases, with 6 bases sitting between them. The germline gives CDR1 MRHNA, CDR2 SNTAGT. The CDR3 is 13 amino acids. DNA for the CDR3: TGTGCCAGCAGTGCAGGGGACACCGGGGAGCTGTTTTTT. Translation: CASSAGDTGELFF.

This clone was seen a single time. This chain connects TRBV2 to TRBJ2-7, with 10 bases aligning to TRBD2. J lost 3 bases, V lost 6 bases, and 8 bases had no gene match. Germline V gives CDR1 SNHLY, CDR2 FYNNEI. The length of the CDR3 is 15 residues. CDR3 amino acids: CASRGGLAENYEQYF. CDR3 DNA sequence: TGTGCCAGCAGGGGAGGACTAGCGGAAAACTACGAGCAGTACTTC.

Concerning this clone: Distinct nucleotide sequences in the sample also encode this CDR3. V gene TRBV28 combines with J gene TRBJ1-5; possibly TRBD1 for D (5 bases). Trimming removed 2 bases from V and 1 base from J, with 9 bases in between. CDR3 size: 15 residues. Germline V lookup: CDR1 MDHEN, CDR2 SYDVKM. CDR3 DNA: TGTGCCAGCAGTTTAACCGGGGGAAGCAATCAGCCCCAGCATTTT. This gives the protein CASSLTGGSNQPQHF.

This chain joins TRBV29-1 and TRBJ1-1; TRBD1 matches 7 bases. V shed 7 bases, J shed 6 bases, and the junction held 11 bases outside the gene matches. CDR1 and CDR2 from the germline V gene are SQVTM and ANQGSEA. This CDR3 spans 13 amino acids. Written as DNA, the CDR3 is TGCAGCGCATGGGACAGAGTAAAGTCTGAAGCTTTCTTT. It specifies CSAWDRVKSEAFF.

V usage is TRBV7-2 and J usage is TRBJ2-7; 8 bases agree with TRBD1. Germline CDR1 SGHTA, CDR2 FQGNSA. Trimming removed 2 bases from V and 4 bases from J; junction bases left unmatched: 4. The CDR3 covers 14 residues. CDR3 in DNA: TGTGCCAGCAGCTTATTCCAGGGGGCTTACGAGCAGTACTTC. This gives the protein CASSLFQGAYEQYF.

The chain links TRBV4-1 to TRBJ2-3; tentative D call: TRBD2 (6 bases). The length of the CDR3 is 16 residues. The germline gives CDR1 MGHRA, CDR2 YSYEKL. V lost 1 base and J lost 3, with 14 bases in between. The CDR3: CASSQGNGRYTDTQYF. For the CDR3, the DNA is TGCGCCAGCAGCCAAGGAAACGGGAGATATACAGATACGCAGTATTTT.

This chain joins TRBV2 and TRBJ1-5; TRBD1 matches 10 bases. The germline CDR1 and CDR2 sequences are SNHLY and FYNNEI. This CDR3 has 15 residues. With 6 bases clipped from V and 3 bases from J, the junction kept 5 bases outside the gene matches. CDR3 nucleotides: TGTGCCAGCAGGAGGGACAGGGGCGACAATCAGCCCCAGCATTTT. It yields the protein CASRRDRGDNQPQHF.

The rearrangement joins TRBV3-1 (or the pseudogene TRBV3-2) to TRBJ2-1, with 7 bases aligning to TRBD1. Germline lookup yields CDR1 LGHDT and CDR2 YNNKEL (reference sequence). The CDR3 consists of 13 residues. Unmatched junction bases numbered 1, after V lost 1 base and J lost 7 bases. As DNA, the CDR3 is TGTGCCAGCAGCCAAGGCAGGGGGAATGAGCAGTTCTTC. This translates into CASSQGRGNEQFF.

J is TRBJ2-2 and V is TRBV28; no firm D call. In germline, CDR1 is MDHEN, CDR2 SYDVKM. The CDR3 is 13 residues long. Trimming stripped 9 bases from V and 3 bases from J, with 11 bases between. Here the CDR3 reads CASIRADTGELFF. In nucleotides, the CDR3 is TGTGCCAGTATCCGTGCGGACACCGGGGAGCTGTTTTTT. Supplemented by reference TRBV28 and TRBJ2-2, the full variable domain reads DVKVTQSSRYLVKRTGEKVFLECVQDMDHENMFWYRQDPGLGLRLIYFSYDVKMKEKGDIPEGYSVSREKKERFSLILESASTNQTSMYLCASIRADTGELFFGEGSRLTVL.

This CDR3 reads CASRESGNTIYF. The CDR3 nucleotides read TGTGCCAGCAGGGAGTCTGGAAACACCATATATTTT. This chain uses TRBV28 with TRBJ1-3; D gene uncertain. Per the germline V gene, CDR1 is MDHEN and CDR2 is SYDVKM. V shed 6 bases and J shed 1 base, with 4 bases lying between them. This CDR3 has 12 residues.

The gene calls are TRBV30 and TRBJ1-2; D not certain. Germline CDR1 GTSNPN, CDR2 SVGIG (reference sequence). CDR3 size: 14 residues. V lost 2 bases and J lost 0, with 10 bases in between. CDR3 sequence reads: CAWSTPGTNYGYTF. CDR3 in DNA: TGTGCCTGGAGTACGCCAGGTACTAACTATGGCTACACCTTC.

CDR3 DNA sequence: TGTGCCAGCAGTGAAGGGTCAGGGAGGCATTCACCCCTCCACTTT. Amino acids: CASSEGSGRHSPLHF. The chain uses TRBV6-1 and TRBJ1-6; a weak D match, TRBD1 (5 bases). This CDR3 has 15 amino acids. Per germline, CDR1 MNHNS and CDR2 SASEGT. Trimming removed 1 base from V and 8 bases from J, with 12 bases in between.

The V and J genes are TRBV6-5 and TRBJ2-7, with 10 bases matching TRBD1. Germline V gene data show CDR1 as MNHEY and CDR2 as SVGAGI. The V gene end was trimmed by 4 bases and the J gene end by 6 bases; junction bases not matched to a gene: 9. The CDR3 totals 15 residues. In DNA, the CDR3 is TGTGCCAGCAGTTCAAACCGGGACAGGGGCCTCGAGCAGTACTTC. It encodes CASSSNRDRGLEQYF.

V gene TRBV15 combines with J gene TRBJ1-1; 10 nucleotides agree with TRBD1. Germline CDR1 is LNHNV and CDR2 is YYDKDF (reference sequence). The CDR3 consists of 15 residues. V lost 5 bases and J lost 9; bases outside the gene matches: 12. CDR3 protein: CATSVQTGGAGQAFF. The CDR3 DNA sequence: TGTGCCACCAGCGTACAGACAGGGGGCGCGGGACAAGCTTTCTTT.

The chain carries TRBV15 and TRBJ1-3; D gene uncertain. The length of the CDR3 is 16 residues. The V end was cut by 0 bases, the J end by 0 bases, with 9 bases between. CDR1 is LNHNV, CDR2 YYDKDF, per germline (reference sequence). The CDR3 DNA sequence: TGTGCCACCAGCAGAGATCGGAGACTCTCTGGAAACACCATATATTTT. Translated: CATSRDRRLSGNTIYF.

The chain joins TRBV2 to TRBJ1-1, with D unclear. The germline V gene encodes CDR1 SNHLY and CDR2 FYNNEI. The V gene lost 3 bases and the J gene lost 3 bases, with 8 bases spanning the gap. The CDR3 length is 13 residues. The CDR3 here is CASSDSGDTEAFF. The CDR3 DNA reads as TGTGCCAGCAGTGATAGCGGGGACACTGAAGCTTTCTTT.

This chain links TRBV30 with TRBJ2-2; 10 nucleotides agree with TRBD2. The V gene end was trimmed by 3 bases and the J gene end by 2 bases; junction bases not matched to a gene: 6. The CDR3 has 16 amino acids. The germline V gene encodes CDR1 GTSNPN and CDR2 SVGIG (reference sequence). The CDR3 DNA reads TGTGCCTGGAGCTCAGGACTAGCGGAAAACACCGGGGAGCTGTTTTTT. Translation: CAWSSGLAENTGELFF.

The DNA for the CDR3 is TGTGCCAGTAGTATGTCGGGGACTAGCGGCCAGTACCAAGAGACCCAGTACTTC. This codes for CASSMSGTSGQYQETQYF. The rearrangement uses TRBV19 and TRBJ2-5; TRBD2 agrees at 11 bases. The CDR3 totals 18 residues. Germline-derived CDR1 and CDR2 are LNHDA and SQIVND (reference sequence). With 3 bases clipped from V and 0 bases from J, the junction kept 9 bases outside the gene matches.

The V and J genes are TRBV5-1 and TRBJ2-5; either TRBD1 or TRBD2 may supply D (5 bases each). CDR1 is SGHRS, CDR2 YFSETQ, per germline. Trimming pared 4 bases from V and 5 bases from J, leaving 21 bases between. This CDR3 region has 16 residues. The CDR3 loop reads CASSQGRLSSGETQYF. The DNA of the CDR3 is TGCGCCAGCAGCCAGGGACGGCTTTCCTCGGGGGAGACCCAGTACTTC.

The chain links TRBV25-1 to TRBJ1-6, with TRBD1 matching over 8 bases. Germline V gene data show CDR1 as MGHDK and CDR2 as SYGVNS. The junction had 4 bases not matched to a gene; V was cut back by 3 bases and J by 6 bases. The CDR3 runs 15 residues. The DNA for the CDR3 is TGTGCCAGCAGTGACACAGGGGGAGGTAATTCACCCCTCCACTTT. Protein sequence: CASSDTGGGNSPLHF.